The present T cell receptor beta chain was sequenced within a study of shared clonotypes between healthy human individuals. There are a few counts of this clone. V lost 1 base and J lost 8, with 6 bases in between. The germline V gene has CDR1 SGDLS and CDR2 YYNGEE. This CDR3 region has 12 residues. Repertoires were generated with immunoSEQ multiplex PCR, while TCRdb's copy carries only in-frame clones and drops some. The repertoire includes some 790,000 clones, over 60% of them detected once, and over 1.5% sits in the top ten. This receptor was obtained from a woman in her 30s in good health. Sequencing was performed on memory CD4+ T cells sorted from blood. Stated subset: CD45RA-negative fraction. The rearrangement uses TRBV9 and TRBJ1-4; the D is unclear. The CDR3 DNA reads as TGTGCCAGCAGCGTACGATTGGAAAAACTGTTTTTT. The encoded protein is CASSVRLEKLFF.